One and the same sample provided the 23 T cell receptor beta chains below, sequenced in a study of T-cell memory formation after mild COVID-19. MiXCR, run by TCRdb on the 5' RACE reads, gives a single entry per CDR3 protein. The data hold about 250,000 distinct CDR3 sequences, with 15% observed a single time. Sequenced: PBMCs or a T cell subset sorted from them (not recorded which). The source is an adult woman who had mild COVID-19 (a few samples of this study predate the infection). Cell type and time point are not known.

This chain links TRBV10-3 with TRBJ2-7; unclear D gene. Germline assignment: CDR1 ENHRY and CDR2 SYGVKD. The CDR3 is 12 residues long. V lost 6 bases to trimming and J lost 3 bases, with 9 bases between them. The CDR3 DNA reads as TGTGCCATCAGGGACGTCAACTACGAGCAGTACTTC. Translated: CAIRDVNYEQYF.

The chain carries TRBV24-1 and TRBJ2-1; 14 nucleotides align to TRBD2. CDR1 is KGHDR and CDR2 is SFDVKD in the germline V gene. This CDR3 is 17 amino acids long. The V segment lost 2 bases and the J segment 7 bases; nucleotides outside the gene matches: 6. The CDR3 loop reads CATSDSGTSGGMNEQFF. The CDR3 bases are TGTGCCACCAGTGATTCTGGGACTAGCGGGGGTATGAATGAGCAGTTCTTC.

This chain joins TRBV3-1 and TRBJ2-3, with TRBD2 matching over 7 bases. Germline CDR1 is LGHDT and CDR2 is YNNKEL (reference sequence). The CDR3 has 16 residues. V lost 2 bases to trimming and J lost 0 bases; unmatched junction nucleotides: 5. The CDR3 is CASSQPKRGSTDTQYF. CDR3 sequence (DNA): TGTGCCAGCAGCCAACCTAAGCGGGGTAGCACAGATACGCAGTATTTT.

Many counts were recorded for this clonotype. The chain combines TRBV24-1 with TRBJ2-1; 9 bases match TRBD2. The CDR3 totals 16 residues. CDR1 is KGHDR and CDR2 is SFDVKD in the germline V gene. V shed 4 bases, J shed 7 bases, and the junction held 10 bases outside the gene matches. The CDR3: CATSEQGLAGRNEQFF. DNA for the CDR3: TGTGCCACCAGTGAGCAGGGGCTAGCGGGACGTAATGAGCAGTTCTTC.

In this sample, this clonotype turned up a few times. The chain couples TRBV11-2 to TRBJ2-7; the match to TRBD1 covers 10 bases. The CDR3 is 17 residues long. Losses at the gene ends were 4 bases for V and 5 bases for J; bases not matched to a gene: 14. Germline V gene data show CDR1 as SGHAT and CDR2 as FQNNGV. CDR3 loop: CASSSNPTTGGMNEQYF. The DNA for the CDR3 is TGTGCCAGCAGCTCGAACCCCACGACAGGGGGCATGAACGAGCAGTACTTC.

This chain joins TRBV6-6 and TRBJ2-3; possibly TRBD2 for D (6 bases). CDR3 length: 13 amino acids. The V end was cut by 11 bases, the J end by 5 bases, with 17 bases between. Germline CDR1 and CDR2: MNHNY and SVGAGI (reference sequence). This CDR3 is CAGSGGRGDTQYF. DNA for the CDR3: TGTGCCGGTTCCGGGGGACGAGGAGATACGCAGTATTTT.

The chain uses TRBV25-1 and TRBJ2-1, with D possibly matching TRBD1 (6 bases). Germline V CDR1 and CDR2: MGHDK, SYGVNS. V was trimmed by 4 bases and J by 3 bases, leaving 16 bases between them. This CDR3 region has 16 residues. The CDR3 sequence: CASSALGQGSYNEQFF. DNA for the CDR3: TGTGCCAGCAGTGCCCTCGGCCAGGGGAGCTACAATGAGCAGTTCTTC.

This clonotype was recorded many times. The chain has TRBV7-9 and TRBJ2-3; 11 nucleotides match TRBD1. This CDR3 spans 13 amino acids. V lost 10 bases, J lost 3 bases, and 3 bases stayed unmatched. CDR1 is SEHNR and CDR2 is FQNEAQ in the germline V gene (reference sequence). CDR3 DNA: TGTGCCACAGGACAGGGGGCAACAGATACGCAGTATTTT. As protein: CATGQGATDTQYF.

This chain connects TRBV5-1 to TRBJ1-1; weak D call: TRBD1 (5 bases). The CDR3 consists of 14 residues. The V gene lost 2 bases and the J gene lost 1 base, with 9 bases spanning the gap. Per the germline V gene, CDR1 is SGHRS and CDR2 is YFSETQ. The CDR3 coding sequence is TGCGCCAGCAGCTTCGTAGGGGAGAACACTGAAGCTTTCTTT. This codes for CASSFVGENTEAFF. The whole variable domain, remainder taken from reference TRBV5-1 and TRBJ1-1, is KAGVTQTPRYLIKTRGQQVTLSCSPISGHRSVSWYQQTPGQGLQFLFEYFSETQRNKGNFPGRFSGRQFSNSRSEMNVSTLELGDSALYLCASSFVGENTEAFFGQGTRLTVV.

This clonotype occurred many times. The chain combines TRBV7-9 with TRBJ2-2, with 8 bases fitting TRBD1. The J segment lost 3 bases and the V segment lost 3 bases, leaving 6 bases of the junction unmatched. The CDR3 totals 16 residues. CDR1 SEHNR and CDR2 FQNEAQ come from the germline V gene (reference sequence). Here the CDR3 reads CASSFGQGFHTGELFF. The DNA for the CDR3 is TGTGCCAGCAGCTTCGGACAGGGATTTCACACCGGGGAGCTGTTTTTT.

This clonotype was detected a few times. V and J are TRBV29-1 and TRBJ2-7; 7 bases match TRBD2. The CDR3 consists of 13 residues. Germline V gene sequence: CDR1 SQVTM, CDR2 ANQGSEA. With 4 bases clipped from V and 1 base from J, the junction kept 4 bases outside the gene matches. The CDR3 DNA reads TGCAGCGTTGTGGCGGGAGCGTCCTACGAGCAGTACTTC. This gives the protein CSVVAGASYEQYF.

This clonotype was counted only a few times. The genes are TRBV6-5 and TRBJ2-2; the D is unclear. Trimming took off 6 bases at V and 4 bases at J, with 12 bases between the two ends. Germline CDR1 is MNHEY and CDR2 is SVGAGI. This CDR3 comprises 14 residues. CDR3 sequence: CASRLEPSTGELFF. In DNA, the CDR3 is TGTGCCAGCAGACTGGAGCCCTCCACCGGGGAGCTGTTTTTT.

The chain combines TRBV5-4 with TRBJ2-2, with TRBD2 identical over 15 bases. Germline V gives CDR1 SGHNT, CDR2 YYREEE (reference sequence). This CDR3 has 17 amino acids. With 4 bases clipped from V and 2 bases from J, the junction kept 3 bases outside the gene matches. CDR3 DNA: TGTGCCAGCAGCCCGGGACTAGCGGGAGGAAACACCGGGGAGCTGTTTTTT. Its protein is CASSPGLAGGNTGELFF.

There are many counts of this clonotype. This chain links TRBV5-1 with TRBJ2-2; TRBD1 matches at 10 bases. The V gene's germline CDR1 is SGHRS and CDR2 YFSETQ. The V gene end was trimmed by 5 bases and the J gene end by 3 bases; junction bases not matched to a gene: 7. CDR3 length equals 16 residues. CDR3 coding DNA: TGCGCCAGCAGACCCCGACAGGGGGCCGACACCGGGGAGCTGTTTTTT. Translation gives CASRPRQGADTGELFF.

This chain uses TRBV29-1 with TRBJ2-7, with no clear D. V was shortened by 3 bases and J by 2 bases, with 8 bases between the two germline ends. CDR3 length: 12 residues. Germline V gives CDR1 SQVTM, CDR2 ANQGSEA. The DNA for the CDR3 is TGCAGCGTTGAGGGCCGAGCCTACGAGCAGTACTTC. Its translation: CSVEGRAYEQYF.

This clonotype was observed a few times. The chain recombines TRBV12-3 or TRBV12-4 with TRBJ1-2; TRBD1 matches 12 bases. This CDR3 has 17 amino acids. With V trimmed by 5 bases and J by 6 bases, 13 bases remained unmatched. The CDR3 nucleotides are TGTGCCAGCAGTAGACCCCGGGACAGGGGGCGCAGGGATGGCTACACCTTC. This codes for CASSRPRDRGRRDGYTF.

The chain employs TRBV29-1 and TRBJ2-3; D unresolved. V shed 4 bases and J shed 6 bases, with 11 bases lying between them. The germline CDR1 and CDR2 sequences are SQVTM and ANQGSEA. CDR3 length: 12 amino acids. The CDR3 reads CSVGPPGDTQYF. In DNA, the CDR3 is TGCAGCGTTGGGCCCCCAGGCGATACGCAGTATTTT.

The V call is TRBV29-1, the J call TRBJ2-7; D is tentatively TRBD1 or TRBD2 (5 bases each). Germline CDR1 reads SQVTM; CDR2 reads ANQGSEA. Trimming stripped 3 bases from V and 5 bases from J, with 14 bases between. The CDR3 has 13 residues. CDR3 protein: CSVDRDGFHEQYF. The CDR3 nucleotides are TGCAGCGTTGACAGGGACGGTTTTCACGAGCAGTACTTC.

V and J are TRBV6-1 and TRBJ1-2; 7 nucleotides match TRBD1. The V gene end was trimmed by 7 bases and the J gene end by 8 bases; junction bases not matched to a gene: 13. Germline lookup yields CDR1 MNHNS and CDR2 SASEGT. The CDR3 totals 14 residues. The CDR3 DNA sequence: TGTGCCAGCACGGCTTTCCGGGACAGCGGGGGCTACACCTTC. It codes for CASTAFRDSGGYTF.

The chain links TRBV10-3 to TRBJ2-2; the D is unclear. V dropped 11 bases and J dropped 0 bases, with 25 bases sitting between them. The CDR3 length is 18 residues. Germline CDR1 reads ENHRY; CDR2 reads SYGVKD. The CDR3 DNA is TGTGCCGCCGGAAAGGACCAAAAATTCTATGCGAACACCGGGGAGCTGTTTTTT. Its protein product is CAAGKDQKFYANTGELFF.

CDR3 nucleotide sequence: TGTGCCAGCAGCTTAGAACAGGGGTACACTGAAGCTTTCTTT. It encodes CASSLEQGYTEAFF. This chain connects TRBV11-2 to TRBJ1-1, with TRBD1 identical over 7 bases. The germline V gene encodes CDR1 SGHAT and CDR2 FQNNGV. V was pared by 0 bases and J by 3 bases, with 1 base of the junction left unmatched. CDR3 length equals 14 residues.

A few counts support this clonotype. The chain is built from TRBV12-3 or TRBV12-4 and TRBJ1-1; D call uncertain. Trimming took off 6 bases at V and 0 bases at J, with 11 bases between the two ends. This CDR3 has 14 residues. CDR3 coding DNA: TGTGCCAGCAGGATGGGTGTCCTGAACACTGAAGCTTTCTTT. Protein product: CASRMGVLNTEAFF.

This clonotype was detected a few times. The J gene is TRBJ1-1, the V gene TRBV20-1, with TRBD1 matching 9 bases. CDR1 and CDR2 from the germline V gene are DFQATT and SNEGSKA (reference sequence). This CDR3 spans 15 amino acids. J gave up 3 bases and V 1 base, and 6 bases lay outside the gene matches. For the CDR3, the DNA is TGCAGTGCTAGAGCTATGGGACAGGGAGACACTGAAGCTTTCTTT. Its translation is CSARAMGQGDTEAFF.